The 11 T cell receptor beta chains below were found in one sample sequenced in a study of cytomegalovirus exposure and HLA in healthy donors. PCR employed 60 Vbeta and 13 Jbeta primers. Sequenced by immunoSEQ multiplex PCR; TCRdb stores in-frame clones only, minus some. The data show around 190,000 clones, with about 83% seen just once and approximately 1.8% held by the top ten. The sequencing input was PBMCs. Source of these receptors: a man aged 35 to 55 in good health and CMV-seropositive.

The rearrangement links TRBV9 to TRBJ2-4, with 7 bases matching TRBD2. This CDR3 region has 15 residues. Germline assignment: CDR1 SGDLS and CDR2 YYNGEE. Germline trimming cut 0 bases from V and 7 bases from J; bases unmatched to any gene: 7. The CDR3 region has the DNA TGTGCCAGCAGCGTAGGGGAGGGAGGTGTTAACATTCAGTACTTC. It translates to CASSVGEGGVNIQYF.

The count of this clone is one. The V gene is TRBV2, the J gene TRBJ2-3, with D maybe TRBD2 (6 bases). This CDR3 comprises 14 residues. The V gene lost 3 bases and the J gene lost 0 bases, with 7 bases spanning the gap. CDR1 SNHLY and CDR2 FYNNEI come from the germline V gene. DNA of the CDR3: TGTGCCAGCAGTGAGGGACTGAGCACAGATACGCAGTATTTT. Amino acids: CASSEGLSTDTQYF. Looking up the rest from reference TRBV2 and TRBJ2-3 gives the full variable domain: EPEVTQTPSHQVTQMGQEVILRCVPISNHLYFYWYRQILGQKVEFLVSFYNNEISEKSEIFDDQFSVERPDGSNFTLKIRSTKLEDSAMYFCASSEGLSTDTQYFGPGTRLTVL.

This rearrangement joins TRBV11-2 to TRBJ2-5; D gene uncertain. V lost 0 bases and J 2 bases, leaving 7 bases between the germline ends. Looked up from germline, CDR1 is SGHAT and CDR2 is FQNNGV. CDR3 size: 14 residues. The CDR3 DNA reads TGTGCCAGCAGCTTAGAGTCCGGTCAAGAGACCCAGTACTTC. This gives the protein CASSLESGQETQYF.

V is TRBV18 and J is TRBJ2-7, with 7 nucleotides matching TRBD1. Trimming cost V 1 base and J 5 bases; bases outside gene matches: 8. CDR3 length equals 15 residues. The germline gives CDR1 KGHSH, CDR2 LQKENI. The CDR3 sequence: CASSPRVTGINEQYF. For the CDR3, the DNA is TGTGCCAGCTCACCACGGGTGACAGGGATCAACGAGCAGTACTTC.

The chain uses TRBV6-6 and TRBJ2-1; D ambiguous. CDR3 size: 12 residues. Germline-derived CDR1 and CDR2 are MNHNY and SVGAGI (reference sequence). Trimming shortened V by 4 bases and J by 6 bases, and 7 bases separated the two germline ends. The CDR3 DNA reads TGTGCCAGCAGTTCTAGACTCAATGAGCAGTTCTTC. It is translated as CASSSRLNEQFF.

V is TRBV6-6 and J is TRBJ2-7, with D unresolved. V shed 2 bases and J shed 0 bases, with 5 bases lying between them. This CDR3 contains 13 residues. The germline V gene encodes CDR1 MNHNY and CDR2 SVGAGI (reference sequence). The DNA of the CDR3 is TGTGCCAGCAGTTACGGAGACTCCTACGAGCAGTACTTC. Translated: CASSYGDSYEQYF.

V is TRBV27 and J is TRBJ1-6, with 12 bases matching TRBD1. CDR3 size: 15 residues. V trimming: 5 bases; J trimming: 8 bases; junction bases outside the gene matches: 4. The germline CDR1 and CDR2 sequences are MNHEY and SMNVEV (reference sequence). CDR3 in DNA: TGTGCCAGCAGTCCGGGACAGGGGGCCTATTCACCCCTCCACTTT. The encoded protein is CASSPGQGAYSPLHF.

As to this clone: Sequence at one end of the junction differs from germline and may be a read error. The chain uses TRBV7-9 and TRBJ1-1, with D tentatively TRBD1 (5 bases). From germline, CDR1 is SEHNR and CDR2 FQNEAQ (reference sequence). The CDR3 runs 16 residues. The CDR3 DNA reads TGTTCCAGCAGCTTGGGGCCGGGGGGGAGGAACACTGAAGCTTTCTTT. It translates to CSSSLGPGGRNTEAFF.

This clone has a single count. The CDR3 nucleotides are TGTGCCAGCAGCTTAGTGGGTAGCGGGGGGTACGAGCAGTACTTC. Translated, it gives CASSLVGSGGYEQYF. The chain links TRBV11-2 to TRBJ2-7; 10 nucleotides align to TRBD2. V gave up 1 base and J gave up 4 bases; unmatched junction bases: 4. CDR3 size: 15 residues. The germline gives CDR1 SGHAT, CDR2 FQNNGV.

The V gene is TRBV19, the J gene TRBJ1-1; perhaps TRBD1 as D (6 bases). V dropped 7 bases and J dropped 1 base, with 16 bases sitting between them. This CDR3 comprises 15 residues. Germline CDR1 and CDR2: LNHDA and SQIVND (reference sequence). CDR3 loop: CASTPPGGQNTEAFF. The CDR3 nucleotides are TGTGCCAGTACCCCTCCCGGGGGGCAGAACACTGAAGCTTTCTTT.

In DNA, the CDR3 is TGCAGCGTTGAAGGGGACAGTAGGGACGAGCAGTACTTC. Amino acid sequence: CSVEGDSRDEQYF. This chain links TRBV29-1 with TRBJ2-7, with 7 nucleotides matching TRBD1. Germline CDR1 is SQVTM and CDR2 is ANQGSEA. The CDR3 totals 13 residues. Trimming removed 1 base from V and 5 bases from J; junction bases left unmatched: 5.